The T cell receptor beta chain described here comes from a study of blood T cell repertoires in COVID-19. About the research overall: Both acute and convalescent COVID-19 samples were obtained from the United States, Italy and Spain. T cells, B-cell-depleted T cells, or PBMCs provided the cDNA or gDNA that served as material.

The authors' processing: For nucleated cells, counts were estimated from reference gene primer amplification. Measured with immunoSEQ multiplex PCR; TCRdb has only the in-frame clones, and not every one. V, J and clone size reflect that table, while D and trimming were determined from the DNA. The sample records 100,000 to 150,000 clones, approximately 91% being singletons. This clone was picked up a small number of times. The CDR3 has 12 residues. The V end was cut by 6 bases, the J end by 5 bases, with 10 bases between. CDR1 is SNHLY and CDR2 is FYNNEI in the germline V gene. This clonotype was sampled from a woman of 80 years or more with acute or convalescent COVID-19. The chain joins TRBV2 to TRBJ2-5; D uncertain. Sequenced: peripheral blood. The CDR3, as DNA: TGTGCCAGCAGCCCGTCTAGGGAGACCCAGTACTTC. Its translation: CASSPSRETQYF. The complete variable domain, with remaining parts taken from reference TRBV2 and TRBJ2-5, reads EPEVTQTPSHQVTQMGQEVILRCVPISNHLYFYWYRQILGQKVEFLVSFYNNEISEKSEIFDDQFSVERPDGSNFTLKIRSTKLEDSAMYFCASSPSRETQYFGPGTRLLVL.